This T cell receptor (beta chain) comes out of a study of T-cell memory formation after mild COVID-19. The study's findings and limits: Pre-infection memory already had some responding clones, implying cross-reactive memory joined.

5'RACE primed from the constant segment yielded TCR alpha and TCR beta cDNA libraries bearing sample barcodes and UMIs. Via MiXCR, TCRdb re-called the 5' RACE reads, giving one row per CDR3 protein. The repertoire has 450,000 to 650,000 distinct CDR3 sequences, approximately 20% of them found once; the top ten carry 9.5% to 15%. As to this clonotype: What it binds is not known.

The V and J ends lost 4 bases and 4 bases respectively, with 10 bases between them. Per the germline V gene, CDR1 is KGHSH and CDR2 is LQKENI. CDR3 length: 13 residues. The gene calls are TRBV18 and TRBJ1-1, with D unresolved. Source material: PBMCs or a T cell subset sorted from them (not recorded which). The clonotype was recovered from an adult woman who had mild COVID-19 (a few samples of this study predate the infection). Cell type and time point are not known. In DNA form, the CDR3 reads TGTGCCAGCTCACTCGACATATCCACTGAAGCTTTCTTT. It specifies CASSLDISTEAFF.